The T cell receptor beta chain under discussion was sequenced for a study of T-cell reconstitution after alpha-beta-depleted transplantation in children. Unique molecular identifiers were incorporated during preparation of the TCRbeta library. TCRdb called the PCR reads again in MiXCR, with one record for every CDR3 protein. The sample yields roughly 120,000 distinct CDR3 sequences, under 25% seen once. This clonotype was observed at least ten times. The antigen is not known. Per the germline V gene, CDR1 is DFQATT and CDR2 is SNEGSKA (reference sequence). The CDR3 runs 14 residues. V trimming: 7 bases; J trimming: 2 bases; junction bases outside the gene matches: 8. The study, taken as a whole, reports: Two months or so post-transplant, alpha-beta T cells reportedly derived from several hundred expanded graft clones.

V gene TRBV20-1 combines with J gene TRBJ2-5; 9 bases are a match to TRBD1. The sample consisted of PBMCs, mostly from graft donor cells, taken 180 days after TCRalphabeta/CD19-depleted stem cell transplant. The receptor's source is a male patient aged 2-9 years who had a stem cell transplant for chronic granulomatous disease, so the T cells may come from the graft donor. In DNA form, the CDR3 reads TGCAGTGTTTCCCCCGGGACAGGGCAAGAGACCCAGTACTTC. Its protein is CSVSPGTGQETQYF.